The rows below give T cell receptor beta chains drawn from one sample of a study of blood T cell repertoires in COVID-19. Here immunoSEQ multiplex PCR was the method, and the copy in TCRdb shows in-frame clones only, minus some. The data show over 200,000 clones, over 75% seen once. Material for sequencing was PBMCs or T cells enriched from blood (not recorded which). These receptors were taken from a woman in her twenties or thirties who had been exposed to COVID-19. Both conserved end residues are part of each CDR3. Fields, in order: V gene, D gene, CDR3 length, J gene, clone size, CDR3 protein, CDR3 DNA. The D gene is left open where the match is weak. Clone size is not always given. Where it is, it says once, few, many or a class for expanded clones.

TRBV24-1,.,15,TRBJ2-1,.,CATSDGSTSYNEQFF,TGTGCCACCAGTGATGGGAGCACCTCCTACAATGAGCAGTTCTTC
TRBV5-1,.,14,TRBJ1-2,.,CASSSRGPVDGYTF,TGCGCCAGCAGCAGCAGAGGTCCCGTGGATGGCTACACCTTC
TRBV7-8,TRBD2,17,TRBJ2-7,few,CASSLGKAGGVNYEQYF,TGTGCCAGCAGCTTAGGGAAAGCGGGAGGGGTAAACTACGAGCAGTACTTC
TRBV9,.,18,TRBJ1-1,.,CASSVGENNSGASTEAFF,TGTGCCAGCAGCGTAGGGGAAAATAACTCAGGGGCTTCCACTGAAGCTTTCTTT
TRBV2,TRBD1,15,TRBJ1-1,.,CASRPYRGLNTEAFF,TGTGCCAGCAGGCCCTACAGGGGATTGAACACTGAAGCTTTCTTT
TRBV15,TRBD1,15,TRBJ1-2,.,CATSRQGQNNYGYTF,TGTGCCACCAGCAGACAGGGACAGAACAACTATGGCTACACCTTC
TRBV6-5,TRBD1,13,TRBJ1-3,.,CASSRDSGNTIYF,TGTGCCAGCAGCCGGGACAGCGGAAACACCATATATTTT
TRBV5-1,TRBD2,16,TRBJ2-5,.,CASSPGLAGPQETQYF,TGCGCCAGCAGCCCGGGGCTAGCGGGACCCCAAGAGACCCAGTACTTC
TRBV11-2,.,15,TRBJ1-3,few,CASSFRGPSGNTIYF,TGTGCCAGCAGCTTTCGTGGGCCCTCTGGAAACACCATATATTTT
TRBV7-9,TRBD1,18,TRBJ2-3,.,CASSFWGTRQGSTDTQYF,TGTGCCAGCAGCTTTTGGGGTACGAGACAGGGGAGCACAGATACGCAGTATTTT
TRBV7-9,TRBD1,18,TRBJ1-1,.,CASSPRHRDSRKSTEAFF,TGTGCCAGCAGCCCTCGACACCGGGACAGCCGGAAGAGCACTGAAGCTTTCTTT
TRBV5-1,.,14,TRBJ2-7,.,CASSPEGSSYEQYF,TGCGCCAGCAGCCCGGAGGGCAGCTCCTACGAGCAGTACTTC
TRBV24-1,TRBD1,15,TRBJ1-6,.,CATSDGGQGNSPLHF,TGTGCCACCAGTGATGGGGGACAGGGTAATTCACCCCTCCACTTT
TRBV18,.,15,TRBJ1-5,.,CASSPPGQPNQPQHF,TGTGCCAGCTCACCACCTGGGCAGCCGAATCAGCCCCAGCATTTT
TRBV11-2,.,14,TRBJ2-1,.,CASTYPGLNNEQFF,TGTGCCAGCACCTATCCGGGACTTAACAATGAGCAGTTCTTC
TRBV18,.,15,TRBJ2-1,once,CASSPVPGGYNEQFF,TGTGCCAGCTCACCAGTGCCAGGTGGCTACAATGAGCAGTTCTTC
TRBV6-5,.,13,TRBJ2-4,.,CASSPDSKNIQYF,TGTGCCAGCAGCCCGGACAGTAAAAACATTCAGTACTTC
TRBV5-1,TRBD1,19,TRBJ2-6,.,CASSSSSTGGLTGANVLTF,TGCGCCAGCAGCTCATCCTCAACAGGGGGATTGACTGGGGCCAACGTCCTGACTTTC
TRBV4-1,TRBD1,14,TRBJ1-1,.,CASSQGQGDTEAFF,TGCGCCAGCAGCCAAGGACAGGGGGACACTGAAGCTTTCTTT
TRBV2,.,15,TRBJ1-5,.,CASSAGGASNQPQHF,TGTGCCAGCAGTGCGGGAGGGGCTAGCAATCAGCCCCAGCATTTT
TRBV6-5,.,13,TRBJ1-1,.,CASSYNRDLEAFF,TGTGCCAGCAGTTACAACAGAGATCTTGAAGCTTTCTTT
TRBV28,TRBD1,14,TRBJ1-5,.,CASSLGQGNQPQHF,TGTGCCAGCAGTTTGGGACAGGGCAATCAGCCCCAGCATTTT
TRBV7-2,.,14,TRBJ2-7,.,CASSLVFQGYEQYF,TGTGCCAGCAGCTTAGTTTTCCAGGGCTACGAGCAGTACTTC
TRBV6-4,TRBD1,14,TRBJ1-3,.,CASSGTGRENTIYF,TGTGCCAGCAGTGGGACAGGGAGGGAAAACACCATATATTTT
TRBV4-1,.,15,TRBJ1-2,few,CASSPLGAVSYGYTF,TGCGCCAGCAGCCCCCTGGGGGCAGTTAGCTATGGCTACACCTTC
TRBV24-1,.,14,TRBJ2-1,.,CATSDRSSGNEQFF,TGTGCCACCAGTGATAGGTCAAGCGGCAATGAGCAGTTCTTC
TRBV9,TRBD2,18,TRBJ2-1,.,CASSGGTSGRSSYNEQFF,TGTGCCAGCAGCGGAGGGACTAGCGGGAGGAGCTCCTACAATGAGCAGTTCTTC
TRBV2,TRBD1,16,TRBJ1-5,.,CASRQTGGVRNQPQHF,TGTGCCAGCAGACAGACAGGGGGCGTTCGCAATCAGCCCCAGCATTTT
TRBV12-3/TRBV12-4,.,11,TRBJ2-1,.,CASSFLALQFF,TGTGCCAGCAGTTTTCTAGCGCTACAGTTCTTC
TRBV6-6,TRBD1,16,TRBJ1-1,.,CASSPRDRESSTEAFF,TGTGCCAGCAGCCCCCGGGACAGGGAATCGAGCACTGAAGCTTTCTTT
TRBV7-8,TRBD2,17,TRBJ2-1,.,CASSPRTSGSSYNEQFF,TGTGCCAGCAGCCCTAGGACTAGCGGGAGCTCCTACAATGAGCAGTTCTTC
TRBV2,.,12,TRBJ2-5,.,CASNRGGETQYF,TGTGCCAGCAACAGGGGGGGTGAGACCCAGTACTTC